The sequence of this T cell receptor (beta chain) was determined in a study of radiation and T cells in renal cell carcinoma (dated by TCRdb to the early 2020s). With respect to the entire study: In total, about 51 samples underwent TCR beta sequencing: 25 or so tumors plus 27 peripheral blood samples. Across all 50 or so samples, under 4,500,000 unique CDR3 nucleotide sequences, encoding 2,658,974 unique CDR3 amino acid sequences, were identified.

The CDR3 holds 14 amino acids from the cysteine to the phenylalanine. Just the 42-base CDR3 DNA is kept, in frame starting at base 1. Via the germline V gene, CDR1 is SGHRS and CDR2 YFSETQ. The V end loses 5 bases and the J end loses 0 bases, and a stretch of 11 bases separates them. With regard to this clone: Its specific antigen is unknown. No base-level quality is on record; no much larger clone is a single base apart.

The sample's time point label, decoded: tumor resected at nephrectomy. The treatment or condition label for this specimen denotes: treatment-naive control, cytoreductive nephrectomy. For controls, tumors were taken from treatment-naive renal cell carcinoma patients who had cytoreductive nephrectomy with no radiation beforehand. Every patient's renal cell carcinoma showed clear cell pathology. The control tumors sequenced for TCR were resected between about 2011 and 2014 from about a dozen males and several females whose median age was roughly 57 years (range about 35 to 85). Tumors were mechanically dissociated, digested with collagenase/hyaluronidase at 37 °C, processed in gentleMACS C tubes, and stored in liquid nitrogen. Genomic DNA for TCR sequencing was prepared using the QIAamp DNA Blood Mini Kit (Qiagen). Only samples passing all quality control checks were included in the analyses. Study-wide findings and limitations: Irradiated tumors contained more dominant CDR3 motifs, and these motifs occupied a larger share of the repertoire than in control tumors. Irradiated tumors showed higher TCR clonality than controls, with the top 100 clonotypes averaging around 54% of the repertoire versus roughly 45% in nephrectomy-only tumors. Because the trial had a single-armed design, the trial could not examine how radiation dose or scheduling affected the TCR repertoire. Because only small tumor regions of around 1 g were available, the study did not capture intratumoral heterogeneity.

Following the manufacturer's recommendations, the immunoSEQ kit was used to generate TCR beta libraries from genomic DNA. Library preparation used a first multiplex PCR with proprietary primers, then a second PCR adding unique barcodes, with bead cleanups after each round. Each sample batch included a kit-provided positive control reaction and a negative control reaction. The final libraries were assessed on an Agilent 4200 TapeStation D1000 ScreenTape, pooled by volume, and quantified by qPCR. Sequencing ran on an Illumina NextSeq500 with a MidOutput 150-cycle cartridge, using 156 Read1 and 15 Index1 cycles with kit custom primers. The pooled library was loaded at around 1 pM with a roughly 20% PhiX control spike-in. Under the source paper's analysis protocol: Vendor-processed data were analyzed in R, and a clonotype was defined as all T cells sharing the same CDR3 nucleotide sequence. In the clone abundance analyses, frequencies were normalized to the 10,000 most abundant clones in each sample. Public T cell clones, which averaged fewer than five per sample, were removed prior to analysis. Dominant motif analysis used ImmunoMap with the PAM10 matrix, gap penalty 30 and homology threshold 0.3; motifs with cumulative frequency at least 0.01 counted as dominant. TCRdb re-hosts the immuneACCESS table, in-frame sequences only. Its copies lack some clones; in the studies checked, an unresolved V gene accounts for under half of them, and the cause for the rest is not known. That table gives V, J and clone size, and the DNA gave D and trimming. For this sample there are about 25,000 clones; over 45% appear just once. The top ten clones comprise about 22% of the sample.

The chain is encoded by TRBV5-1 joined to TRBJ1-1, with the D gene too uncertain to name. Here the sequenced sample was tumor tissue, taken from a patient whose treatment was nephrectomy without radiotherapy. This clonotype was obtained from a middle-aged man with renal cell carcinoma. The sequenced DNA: TGCGCCAGCAGGATAGAGCTCATGAACACTGAAGCTTTCTTT. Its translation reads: CASRIELMNTEAFF.